This T cell receptor beta chain was sequenced for a study of blood T cell repertoires in COVID-19 (TCRdb year 2020). About the full investigation: Samples covering the acute and convalescent phases of COVID-19 were provided by collaborators in the United States, Italy and Spain. The prospective study material was composed of cDNA or gDNA derived from T cells, B-cell-depleted T cells, or PBMCs. The dataset comprised deeply sampled blood TCRbeta repertoires from subjects exposed to, actively infected with, or recovered from COVID-19. The repertoires were released in a freely available public database meant as a resource for research on the immune response to SARS-CoV-2. The samples were drawn from two sources: the first 160 participants of the ongoing ImmuneRACE study, and fewer than 1,500 subjects contributed by 6 global collaborators. Sample metadata almost always included a de-identified subject ID, COVID-19 status, age in years and sex. HLA class I and class II types, where available, came from metadata supplied by the sample provider rather than from assay-based typing.

The immunoSEQ Assay, a bias-controlled multiplex PCR, was used to amplify TCRbeta CDR3 regions from genomic DNA. The published analysis was carried out like this. The number of nucleated cells in each sample was estimated from the amplification of reference gene primers within the assay. Sequence reads were collapsed and filtered to measure the absolute abundance of every unique TCRbeta CDR3 rearrangement. For each sample, productive Simpson clonality was calculated as the square root of Simpson's diversity index over productive rearrangements. TCRdb obtained this table from immuneACCESS and retained in-frame rearrangements with V and J assigned. These tables miss some clones; where compared with another copy, unresolved V genes account for less than half of the shortfall, and the remainder is unexplained. The V and J calls and clone size were taken over from that table, and D and trimming were inferred from the DNA. This sample holds 200,000 to 250,000 clones; roughly 88% were observed only once. Of the sample, roughly 14% falls within the top ten clones.

About this clone: The antigen it recognizes is unknown. Base-call qualities are not available, and no considerably larger clone is one nucleotide away.

CDR1 and CDR2 were assigned from the germline V gene (reference sequence) as SEHNR and FQNEAQ. The CDR3 spans 14 residues, from the cysteine through the phenylalanine. Of all the DNA, just the CDR3 is kept, 42 bases in frame from base 1. Trimming at the junction amounts to 1 base on V and 5 bases on J, and the germline ends lie 11 bases apart. Enrolling through a virtual design, the prospective study's participants ranged in age from roughly 18 to 89 years and lived across about two dozen United States geographic areas. In the prospective study, participants were assigned to cohorts based on the clinical history participants reported in a screening survey and a study questionnaire. In the prospective study, mobile phlebotomists collected whole blood, serum and a nasopharyngeal or oropharyngeal swab from each participant. Additional blood draws and questionnaires over an approximately two-month period could optionally be provided by prospective study participants. Before DNA extraction, blood samples from the prospective study were shipped at room temperature or frozen.

What the authors observed across the whole study: The quantity of clinical and demographic metadata differed by source and by participant and was supplied without curation.

The clonotype was recovered from a woman aged 50 to 65 with acute COVID-19. What was sequenced was PBMCs or T cells enriched from blood (not recorded which). The sequence is built from TRBV7-9 and TRBJ1-1; the D gene is possibly TRBD1, with 5 bases matching. In nucleotides, the sequence is TGTGCCAGCAGCTTAGTTGGGGGGGAGACTGAAGCTTTCTTT. This gives the protein CASSLVGGETEAFF.